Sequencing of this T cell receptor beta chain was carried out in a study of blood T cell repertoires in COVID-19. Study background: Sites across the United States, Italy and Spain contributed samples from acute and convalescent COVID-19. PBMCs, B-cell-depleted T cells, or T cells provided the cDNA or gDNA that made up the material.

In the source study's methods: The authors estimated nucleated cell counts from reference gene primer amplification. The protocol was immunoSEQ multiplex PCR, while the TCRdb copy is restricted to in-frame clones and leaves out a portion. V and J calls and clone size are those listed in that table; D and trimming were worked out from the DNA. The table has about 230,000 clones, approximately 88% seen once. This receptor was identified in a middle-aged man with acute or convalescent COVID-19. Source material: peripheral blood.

The CDR3, as DNA: TGTGCCTGCGCGGCCCAAGTGAACACTGAAGCTTTCTTT. Protein sequence: CACAAQVNTEAFF. J is TRBJ1-1 and V is TRBV30; D is uncertain. The germline V and J ends were trimmed by 6 bases and 0 bases, with 11 bases remaining between them. The CDR3 is 13 residues long. Per germline, CDR1 GTSNPN and CDR2 SVGIG (reference sequence).